Reported below is one TCR beta chain. The data derive from a study of blood T cell repertoires in COVID-19. Study overall: Donors in the United States, Italy and Spain gave samples during acute or convalescent COVID-19.

Participants were aged 18 to 89 years, lived in over 20 US areas, and enrolled virtually. Participant-given clinical history determined each cohort assignment. Libraries were prepared by immunoSEQ multiplex PCR; TCRdb keeps only in-frame clonotypes and omits some of them. Among approximately 220,000 clones listed, roughly 85% were seen once. CDR3 length equals 15 residues. From germline, CDR1 is SGDLS and CDR2 YYNGEE. Unmatched junction bases numbered 4, after V lost 0 bases and J lost 1 base. This chain uses TRBV9 with TRBJ2-7, with 7 bases matching TRBD2. This receptor was obtained from a woman aged 45-59 years who had been exposed to COVID-19. The sample was PBMCs or T cells enriched from blood (not recorded which). The CDR3 protein is CASSVGASGSYEQYF. The CDR3 coding sequence is TGTGCCAGCAGCGTAGGGGCTAGCGGTTCCTACGAGCAGTACTTC.